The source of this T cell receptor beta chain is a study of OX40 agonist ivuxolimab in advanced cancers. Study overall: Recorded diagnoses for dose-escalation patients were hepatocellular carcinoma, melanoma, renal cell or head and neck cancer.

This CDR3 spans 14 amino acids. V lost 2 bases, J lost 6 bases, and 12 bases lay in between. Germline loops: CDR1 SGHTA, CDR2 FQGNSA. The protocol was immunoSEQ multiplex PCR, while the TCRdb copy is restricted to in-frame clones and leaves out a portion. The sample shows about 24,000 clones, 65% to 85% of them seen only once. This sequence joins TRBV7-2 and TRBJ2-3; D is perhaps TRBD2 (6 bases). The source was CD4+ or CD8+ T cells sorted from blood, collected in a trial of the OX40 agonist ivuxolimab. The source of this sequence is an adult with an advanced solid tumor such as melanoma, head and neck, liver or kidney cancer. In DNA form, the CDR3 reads TGTGCCAGCAGCTTAATCGGGGGTGCGGATACGCAGTATTTT. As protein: CASSLIGGADTQYF. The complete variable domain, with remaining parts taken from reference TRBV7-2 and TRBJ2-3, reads GAGVSQSPSNKVTEKGKDVELRCDPISGHTALYWYRQSLGQGLEFLIYFQGNSAPDKSGLPSDRFSAERTGGSVSTLTIQRTQQEDSAVYLCASSLIGGADTQYFGPGTRLTVL.